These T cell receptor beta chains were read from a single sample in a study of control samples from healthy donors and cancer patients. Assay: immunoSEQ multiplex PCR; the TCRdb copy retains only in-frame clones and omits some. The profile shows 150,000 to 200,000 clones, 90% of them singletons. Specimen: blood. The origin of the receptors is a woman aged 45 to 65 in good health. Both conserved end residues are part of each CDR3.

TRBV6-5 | CASSGSGNEQYF
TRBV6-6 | CASREDWGQPQHF
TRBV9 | CASSPRTSVYNEQFF
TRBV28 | CATPGVNTGELFF
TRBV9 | CASSPRSGDEQYF
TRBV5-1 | CASSLGAQGGYGYTF
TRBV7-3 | CASSQLPGYEQYF
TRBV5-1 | CASSLSVAKNIQYF
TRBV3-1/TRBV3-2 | CASSETGGHGYTF
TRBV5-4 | CASSLDGGGRAQYF
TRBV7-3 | CASSYGGGDTQYF
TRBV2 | CASLGSGYSPLHF
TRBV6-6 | CASSYRGGANTEAFF
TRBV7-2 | CASSLRRGDSNQPQHF
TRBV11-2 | CASSLGGDFSNTEAFF
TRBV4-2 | CASSQDGGLNTEAFF
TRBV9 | CASSAGLAGIDEQFF
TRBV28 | CASINWGSGELFF
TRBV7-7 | CASSARAAGTGELFF
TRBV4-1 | CASSQARDLTINYGYTF
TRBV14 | CASSHDRDTEAFF
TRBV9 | CASSVEEARAYGYTF
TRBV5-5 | CASSRSSPSYSTGELFF
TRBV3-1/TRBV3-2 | CASSPSTGRNEKLFF
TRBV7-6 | CASSPEWANQPQHF